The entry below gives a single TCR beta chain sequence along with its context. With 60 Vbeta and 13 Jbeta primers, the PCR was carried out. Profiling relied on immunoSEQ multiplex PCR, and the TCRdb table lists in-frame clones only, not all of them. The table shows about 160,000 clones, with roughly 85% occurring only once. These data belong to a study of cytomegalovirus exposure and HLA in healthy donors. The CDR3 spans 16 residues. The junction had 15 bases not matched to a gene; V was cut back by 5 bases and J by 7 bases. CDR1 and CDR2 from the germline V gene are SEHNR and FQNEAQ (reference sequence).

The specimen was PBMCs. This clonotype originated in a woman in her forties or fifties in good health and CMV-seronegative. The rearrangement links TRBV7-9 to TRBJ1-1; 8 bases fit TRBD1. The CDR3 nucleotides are TGTGCCAGCAGCCATGCCGGGACAGGAGCCTTTGGTGAAGCTTTCTTT. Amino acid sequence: CASSHAGTGAFGEAFF.